One sample yielded the 18 T cell receptor beta chains listed below, sequenced in a study of regulatory T cells in long-lasting Graves disease. Noted time point: persistent/refractory GD, antithyroid drugs over 5 years with positive TRAb. From PBMCs, RNA was extracted and then used to make the TCR library. Libraries of TCR beta came from iRepertoire HTBI primers plus Arm-PCR of CDR3 regions. TCRdb analysed the multiplex PCR reads with MiXCR anew, one entry per CDR3 protein. The repertoire holds about 340,000 distinct CDR3 sequences, with about 19% as singletons. Specimen: peripheral blood mononuclear cells (PBMCs), collected when the disease was refractory, from a patient treated with antithyroid drugs. These receptors were obtained from a female donor with Graves disease.

V gene TRBV27 combines with J gene TRBJ1-6; D may be TRBD1 (5 bases). The CDR3 loop spans 17 amino acids. The V gene's germline CDR1 is MNHEY and CDR2 SMNVEV (reference sequence). The V and J ends lost 1 base and 8 bases respectively, with 18 bases between them. The CDR3 coding sequence is TGTGCCAGCAGTTTATTCGGCACCCGCCTGGGGGATTCACCCCTCCACTTT. Protein product: CASSLFGTRLGDSPLHF.

This clonotype was seen a handful of times. The gene calls are TRBV4-2 and TRBJ2-7; 9 bases are shared with TRBD1. The CDR3 is made up of 15 amino acids. Trimming took 3 bases from V and 6 from J; bases not matched to a gene: 9. Germline values: CDR1 LGHNA, CDR2 YNFKEQ. CDR3 sequence reads: CASSHRGGQGSEQYF. CDR3 bases: TGTGCCAGCAGCCACCGAGGGGGACAGGGTTCCGAGCAGTACTTC.

This clonotype appeared many times. The chain recombines TRBV9 with TRBJ2-5; 7 nucleotides agree with TRBD1. V was pared by 0 bases and J by 1 base, with 9 bases of the junction left unmatched. The CDR3 extends over 17 amino acids. CDR1 and CDR2 (germline): SGDLS, YYNGEE. This CDR3 is CASSVAFGTEPQETQYF. For the CDR3, the DNA is TGTGCCAGCAGCGTAGCCTTCGGGACAGAGCCCCAAGAGACCCAGTACTTC.

This clonotype has at least ten counts. J is TRBJ2-5 and V is TRBV3-1; 8 nucleotides line up with TRBD1. Trimming cost V 5 bases and J 5 bases; bases outside gene matches: 7. Germline-derived CDR1 and CDR2 are LGHDT and YNNKEL (reference sequence). The CDR3 is 14 residues long. The CDR3 region has the DNA TGTGCCAGCAGCAGACGACAGGGGCGGGAGACCCAGTACTTC. Amino acids: CASSRRQGRETQYF.

This clonotype was recorded many times. V is TRBV2 and J is TRBJ1-2; 12 bases align to TRBD1. Germline CDR1 and CDR2: SNHLY and FYNNEI. V dropped 5 bases and J dropped 8; count of bases not matched to a gene: 6. This CDR3 comprises 14 residues. The CDR3 reads CASSRGTGGKGYTF. In DNA form, the CDR3 reads TGTGCCAGCAGTCGAGGGACAGGGGGCAAAGGCTACACCTTC.

This rearrangement joins TRBV27 to TRBJ2-7; 10 bases agree with TRBD2. Germline CDR1 reads MNHEY; CDR2 reads SMNVEV (reference sequence). With 6 bases clipped from V and 2 bases from J, the junction kept 7 bases outside the gene matches. This CDR3 has 15 amino acids. The CDR3 DNA reads as TGTGCCAGCAGCGCTACTAGCGGGGCAACCTACGAGCAGTACTTC. Translating it yields CASSATSGATYEQYF.

This clonotype was counted once. The chain employs TRBV12-3 or TRBV12-4 and TRBJ2-3; D is unclear. The CDR3 has 13 residues. Trimming took off 2 bases at V and 6 bases at J, with 9 bases between the two ends. CDR3 amino acids: CASSLKASDTQYF. Written as DNA, the CDR3 is TGTGCCAGCAGTTTAAAGGCGTCGGATACGCAGTATTTT.

The table lists this clonotype with a few counts. The chain uses TRBV19 and TRBJ1-5; D perhaps matches TRBD1 (6 bases). With 3 bases removed from V and 2 bases from J, the gap between germline ends came to 14 bases. The CDR3 runs 16 residues. The V gene's germline CDR1 is LNHDA and CDR2 SQIVND (reference sequence). In DNA form, the CDR3 reads TGTGCCAGTAGTATCATCCGGGGGCGAGGCAATCAGCCCCAGCATTTT. Amino acids: CASSIIRGRGNQPQHF. The whole variable domain, filled in from reference TRBV19 and TRBJ1-5, reads DGGITQSPKYLFRKEGQNVTLSCEQNLNHDAMYWYRQDPGQGLRLIYYSQIVNDFQKGDIAEGYSVSREKKESFPLTVTSAQKNPTAFYLCASSIIRGRGNQPQHFGDGTRLSIL.

This clonotype was recorded at least ten times. The rearrangement links TRBV12-3 or TRBV12-4 to TRBJ1-4; 9 positions agree with TRBD1. The CDR3 sequence is 15 residues long. With 6 bases clipped from V and 6 bases from J, the junction kept 8 bases outside the gene matches. Here the CDR3 DNA reads TGTGCCAGCAGCCTACAGGGGGCCAGGGATGAAAAACTGTTTTTT. Its protein is CASSLQGARDEKLFF.

This chain links TRBV5-6 with TRBJ1-2, with 9 bases identical to TRBD1. There are 13 residues in the CDR3. V lost 4 bases to trimming and J lost 10 bases; unmatched junction nucleotides: 8. Germline V CDR1 and CDR2: SGHDT, YYEEEE. The CDR3 nucleotides are TGTGCCAGCAGCAAGACAGGGGGGAACGCCTACACCTTC. It yields the protein CASSKTGGNAYTF.

This clonotype appeared a few times. Just one base apart from a much larger clone, this may be a read error. The rearrangement joins TRBV2 to TRBJ1-4, with D possibly being TRBD1 (6 bases). The CDR3 extends over 19 amino acids. CDR1 is SNHLY and CDR2 is FYNNEI in the germline V gene. The CDR3 DNA follows: TGTGCCAGCACCCCCTCCCCCGGGACAACCCACTGGGGGAATGAAAGACTGTTTTTT. This codes for CASTPSPGTTHWGNERLFF.

A few counts support this clonotype. The V and J genes are TRBV15 and TRBJ2-2; D remains ambiguous. This CDR3 contains 15 residues. Per the germline V gene, CDR1 is LNHNV and CDR2 is YYDKDF (reference sequence). V was trimmed by 1 base and J by 4 bases, leaving 10 bases between them. The CDR3 protein is CATSRALSSTGELFF. The CDR3 nucleotides are TGTGCCACCAGCAGAGCTCTTAGCAGCACCGGGGAGCTGTTTTTT.

In its sample, this clonotype was seen many times. The genes are TRBV20-1 and TRBJ1-2, with D possibly TRBD1 on 5 matching bases. The CDR3 is 12 amino acids. The germline CDR1 and CDR2 sequences are DFQATT and SNEGSKA (reference sequence). V dropped 3 bases and J dropped 8 bases, with 13 bases sitting between them. CDR3 coding DNA: TGCAGTGCTAGGGGACCCGAGGCGGGCTACACCTTC. Translation: CSARGPEAGYTF.

This clonotype was seen more than once but under ten times. This rearrangement joins TRBV25-1 to TRBJ1-2, with unresolved D. This CDR3 is built from 12 residues. V was shortened by 5 bases and J by 6 bases, with 10 bases between the two germline ends. The germline V gene encodes CDR1 MGHDK and CDR2 SYGVNS. The CDR3 sequence: CASSRGLNGYTF. The CDR3 nucleotides read TGTGCCAGCAGTCGAGGATTGAATGGCTACACCTTC.

The chain uses TRBV18 and TRBJ1-5; 7 bases agree with TRBD1. Trimming took 6 bases from V and 3 from J; bases not matched to a gene: 11. Germline CDR1 is KGHSH and CDR2 is LQKENI. The CDR3 is 16 amino acids. CDR3 in DNA: TGTGCCAGCTCCCTCCCAGGGGGGGGCCTCAATCAGCCCCAGCATTTT. Translating it yields CASSLPGGGLNQPQHF.

This clonotype was counted a few times. V gene TRBV10-3 combines with J gene TRBJ1-1; unclear D gene. This CDR3 has 14 amino acids. Looked up from germline, CDR1 is ENHRY and CDR2 is SYGVKD. Trimming cost V 3 bases and J 4 bases, with 12 bases left between them. CDR3 protein: CAISDFGPGTEAFF. CDR3 bases: TGTGCCATCAGTGATTTCGGACCGGGCACTGAAGCTTTCTTT.

This clonotype was recorded at least ten times. CDR3 nucleotides: TGTGCCAGCAGTGAGGGTCGAGGGTCATACACAGATACGCAGTATTTT. Amino acids: CASSEGRGSYTDTQYF. The rearrangement links TRBV2 to TRBJ2-3; possible D gene TRBD2, 5 bases. The CDR3 is 16 amino acids. Deletions cut 3 bases from V and 2 bases from J, with 15 bases between. Germline loops: CDR1 SNHLY, CDR2 FYNNEI.

This chain joins TRBV7-3 and TRBJ1-2; 9 positions agree with TRBD1. The germline V gene has CDR1 SGHTA and CDR2 FQGTGA. The junction had 12 bases not matched to a gene; V was cut back by 2 bases and J by 8 bases. The length of the CDR3 is 16 residues. DNA for the CDR3: TGTGCCAGCAGCTTATCTGGACAGGGGAGGGTAGAAGGCTACACCTTC. This codes for CASSLSGQGRVEGYTF.